The rows below give T cell receptor beta chains drawn from one sample of a study of shared clonotypes between healthy human individuals. The assay was immunoSEQ multiplex PCR, and TCRdb's table has in-frame clones only and misses some. This repertoire shows about 1.5 million clones, approximately 98% found once; its top ten account for 0.4% to 0.55%. The sequencing sample was made of naive CD4+ T cells sorted from blood. Source of these receptors: a man aged 25-45 years in good health. Both conserved end residues are part of each CDR3. D genes are given only for firm matches. The size entry is marked missing in some rows and otherwise reads once, few, many or a size class.

TGTGCCAGCAGCAGAAGGACAGGTGGCGGGGAAAAACTGTTTTTT,CASSRRTGGGEKLFF,15,TRBD1,TRBV5-4,-,TRBJ1-4
TGTGCCAGCAGACAGACAGGGGGGACAGATACGCAGTATTTT,CASRQTGGTDTQYF,14,TRBD1,TRBV11-2,once,TRBJ2-3
TGTGCCAGAAGCTTGAGGGATTCCGAGCAGTACTTC,CARSLRDSEQYF,12,-,TRBV5-3,once,TRBJ2-7
TGTGCCAGCAGCTTTAGCCAGACTCCCTACGAGCAGTACTTC,CASSFSQTPYEQYF,14,-,TRBV7-2,-,TRBJ2-7
TGTGCCAGCAGTCCCCTTTGGGCGACGAGCACTAGCACAGATACGCAGTATTTT,CASSPLWATSTSTDTQYF,18,-,TRBV28,-,TRBJ2-3
TGTGCCAGCTCACTCAGGGTGGGCGACACTGAAGCTTTCTTT,CASSLRVGDTEAFF,14,-,TRBV18,-,TRBJ1-1
TGTGCCAGCAAACCCAAAAATCCGACCATTACCGTGAACACTGAAGCTTTCTTT,CASKPKNPTITVNTEAFF,18,-,TRBV28,-,TRBJ1-1
TGTGCCAGCAGCCCTGTGGGTCCTGCAGATACGCAGTATTTT,CASSPVGPADTQYF,14,-,TRBV7-3,-,TRBJ2-3
TGTGCCAGCAGCTTCCGAAGCGGGAGGGCAGATACGCAGTATTTT,CASSFRSGRADTQYF,15,TRBD2,TRBV7-9,once,TRBJ2-3
TGCAGTGCCAGCGGGGAGACCCAGTACTTC,CSASGETQYF,10,-,TRBV20-1,-,TRBJ2-5
TGTGCCAGCAGCCATCCGGGGGCCGACGAGCAGTACTTC,CASSHPGADEQYF,13,-,TRBV5-4,-,TRBJ2-7
TGTGCCAGCAGCTTATGGAGCGGGGCAGATACGCAGTATTTT,CASSLWSGADTQYF,14,TRBD2,TRBV7-3,-,TRBJ2-3
TGCAGCGCCGCAGGGTTAGAGGAAAAACTGTTTTTT,CSAAGLEEKLFF,12,-,TRBV29-1,-,TRBJ1-4
TGTGCCAGCAGCCGGTATCGAGGGTACAATGAGCAGTTCTTC,CASSRYRGYNEQFF,14,-,TRBV5-6,-,TRBJ2-1
TGCGCCAGCAGCTTGGCAACCCTTTCCTACGAGCAGTACTTC,CASSLATLSYEQYF,14,-,TRBV5-1,-,TRBJ2-7
TGTGCCAGCAGCGTTTTGGGTGCAACTAATGAAAAACTGTTTTTT,CASSVLGATNEKLFF,15,-,TRBV9,-,TRBJ1-4
TGTGCCAGCAGCTCGGGACTAGCGTCGACCACCGGGGAGCTGTTTTTT,CASSSGLASTTGELFF,16,TRBD2,TRBV7-6,-,TRBJ2-2
TGCGCCAGCAGCCAAGATCCGGGGGGGAACACTTACGAGCAGTACTTC,CASSQDPGGNTYEQYF,16,TRBD2,TRBV4-1,-,TRBJ2-7
TGTGCCAGCAGCTTGTGGACAGGGGGAAACACCATATATTTT,CASSLWTGGNTIYF,14,TRBD1,TRBV5-4,-,TRBJ1-3
TGTGCCAGCTCACCATTGGCGGGGAGTTCTCACACAGATACGCAGTATTTT,CASSPLAGSSHTDTQYF,17,-,TRBV18,-,TRBJ2-3
TGTGCTAGCAGCTTGGGCGCCTACAATGAGCAGTTCTTC,CASSLGAYNEQFF,13,-,TRBV7-7,once,TRBJ2-1
TGTGCCAGCTCAAGGGACAGGGGAGAGACCCAGTACTTC,CASSRDRGETQYF,13,TRBD1,TRBV18,-,TRBJ2-5
TGTGCCAGCAGCCCGCTATTGACAGGGACTAACTATGGCTACACCTTC,CASSPLLTGTNYGYTF,16,TRBD1,TRBV5-4,-,TRBJ1-2
TGTGCCAGCAGCGAGCATCCGGGACAGGGGAAAGAGACCCAGTACTTC,CASSEHPGQGKETQYF,16,TRBD1,TRBV9,-,TRBJ2-5
TGCGCCACCACCCGGGATAGGGGAGGTTACGAGCAGTACTTC,CATTRDRGGYEQYF,14,-,TRBV10-1,-,TRBJ2-7
TGTGCCAGCAAGAAGATCGGAACTAGTGCCTACGAGCAGTACTTC,CASKKIGTSAYEQYF,15,-,TRBV5-8,-,TRBJ2-7
TGCGCCAGCAGCCATTCCAAGCTTTACAATGAGCAGTTCTTC,CASSHSKLYNEQFF,14,-,TRBV4-3,-,TRBJ2-1
TGCGCCAGCAGTCACGGAGGGACTGAAGCTTTCTTT,CASSHGGTEAFF,12,-,TRBV10-2,-,TRBJ1-1
TGTGCCAGCAGCTTGGGCCGGGGGAATACGCAGTATTTT,CASSLGRGNTQYF,13,-,TRBV5-8,once,TRBJ2-3
TGTGCCAGCAGTGACGCTGGAAACACCATATATTTT,CASSDAGNTIYF,12,-,TRBV28,few,TRBJ1-3
TGTGCCAGCAGTCTCCTCGGGACTTCCCAAGAGACCCAGTACTTC,CASSLLGTSQETQYF,15,-,TRBV28,-,TRBJ2-5
TGTGCCAGCAGTTACACCTCCGGGACGACAGATACGCAGTATTTT,CASSYTSGTTDTQYF,15,-,TRBV6-5,-,TRBJ2-3
TGTGCCAGCAGTTCAAGAGGGGGCACTACAACCTACGAGCAGTACTTC,CASSSRGGTTTYEQYF,16,TRBD1,TRBV27,-,TRBJ2-7
TGTGCCACCAGCAGAAACCCGCAGGCCCCGAACACTGAAGCTTTCTTT,CATSRNPQAPNTEAFF,16,-,TRBV15,-,TRBJ1-1
TGTGCCAGCAGCTTAGCTCGGACTAGATCTCACACAGATACGCAGTATTTT,CASSLARTRSHTDTQYF,17,TRBD2,TRBV7-9,-,TRBJ2-3
TGTGCCAGCTCACCTAGGGACGGACCCCAAGAGACCCAGTACTTC,CASSPRDGPQETQYF,15,-,TRBV18,-,TRBJ2-5
TGTGCCAGCAGCCGATACAGGGACGTTAGCACAGATACGCAGTATTTT,CASSRYRDVSTDTQYF,16,-,TRBV5-4,-,TRBJ2-3
TGTGCCAGCAGCCTCGTTAGCGGGAGTTCCTACAATGAGCAGTTCTTC,CASSLVSGSSYNEQFF,16,TRBD2,TRBV4-2,-,TRBJ2-1
TGTGCCAGCGGGGAGTCTCTGGATCAGCCCCAGCATTTT,CASGESLDQPQHF,13,-,TRBV11-2,-,TRBJ1-5
TGTGCCTCAAGCCGGGACACCTACACTGAAGCTTTCTTT,CASSRDTYTEAFF,13,-,TRBV10-3,-,TRBJ1-1
TGTGCCAGTACTCAGAATGGGGGGGGCAGTCAGCCCCAGCATTTT,CASTQNGGGSQPQHF,15,-,TRBV19,-,TRBJ1-5
TGTGCCAGCAGCTTAGCAGGGCACTACAATGAGCAGTTCTTC,CASSLAGHYNEQFF,14,-,TRBV5-5,-,TRBJ2-1
TGTGCCAGCAGTGATTCCGCCGCACAGAACACTGAAGCTTTCTTT,CASSDSAAQNTEAFF,15,-,TRBV25-1,-,TRBJ1-1
TGTGCCAGCAGCCCACTTCTTGAGCCGCGGGGCTACACCTTC,CASSPLLEPRGYTF,14,-,TRBV7-9,-,TRBJ1-2
TGTGCCACCAGCAGAGATAGGAGCTACGAGCAGTACTTC,CATSRDRSYEQYF,13,-,TRBV15,-,TRBJ2-7
TGTGCCAGCTCACGGACGGGGGCAGATAATTCACCCCTCCACTTT,CASSRTGADNSPLHF,15,-,TRBV18,once,TRBJ1-6
TGTGCCAGCAGCTGGAGGGACAGCCCCTACGAGCAGTACTTC,CASSWRDSPYEQYF,14,-,TRBV7-9,-,TRBJ2-7
TGTGCCAGCAGCCCCACTCCGGGACTCACTGACACAGATACGCAGTATTTT,CASSPTPGLTDTDTQYF,17,-,TRBV5-4,-,TRBJ2-3
TGCGCCAGCAGCTCCCAGAGGGGGGTTTACGAGCAGTACTTC,CASSSQRGVYEQYF,14,-,TRBV5-1,-,TRBJ2-7
TGCGCCAGCAGCTGGTCGGGATTCACCTACGAGCAGTACTTC,CASSWSGFTYEQYF,14,-,TRBV5-1,-,TRBJ2-7
TGTGCCAGCAGCCCTATCAGGGGGGGCCGTTACACTGAAGCTTTCTTT,CASSPIRGGRYTEAFF,16,TRBD1,TRBV13,-,TRBJ1-1
TGCGCCAGCAGCTTACCAACAGAAATCAGCACAGATACGCAGTATTTT,CASSLPTEISTDTQYF,16,-,TRBV5-1,-,TRBJ2-3
TGTGCCAGCAACACACCGAACAGGGGGCGTTCTAATGAAAAACTGTTTTTT,CASNTPNRGRSNEKLFF,17,TRBD1,TRBV7-9,-,TRBJ1-4
TGTGCCAGCGCGGGTCCCTCGGGCTACGAGCAGTACTTC,CASAGPSGYEQYF,13,-,TRBV2,few,TRBJ2-7
TGTGCCAGTAGTACTGTCAGGGTCCGGTCCACAGATACGCAGTATTTT,CASSTVRVRSTDTQYF,16,-,TRBV19,-,TRBJ2-3